This T cell receptor beta chain was recovered during a study of blood T cells in healthy people across ages. Study-level points and caveats: TCR beta diversity per million T cells fell roughly linearly with age.

For the second PCR, which ran for about 7 to 11 cycles, a sample-barcoded 5' primer and a J-beta primer mix were used. Via MiXCR, TCRdb re-called the 5' RACE reads, giving one row per CDR3 protein. There are about 1.7 million distinct CDR3 sequences in the sample; over 25% occur only once, and around 7.7% lies in the top ten. This clonotype was counted at least ten times. No antigen is known for it. Healthy individuals of Caucasian origin from Russia, aged about 6 to 100, served as donors. At least 5.5 micrograms of total RNA were extracted per sample. The germline V gene has CDR1 SGDLS and CDR2 YYNGEE. The CDR3 has 15 amino acids. J was trimmed by 0 bases and V by 2 bases; bases with no gene match: 4.

Sequencing input: blood. The sequence was collected from a woman in her 30s in good health. The genes are TRBV9 and TRBJ2-7, with 8 bases matching TRBD1. The CDR3 region has the DNA TGTGCCAGCAGCGTGGGACAGGACCACTCCTACGAGCAGTACTTC. It codes for CASSVGQDHSYEQYF.